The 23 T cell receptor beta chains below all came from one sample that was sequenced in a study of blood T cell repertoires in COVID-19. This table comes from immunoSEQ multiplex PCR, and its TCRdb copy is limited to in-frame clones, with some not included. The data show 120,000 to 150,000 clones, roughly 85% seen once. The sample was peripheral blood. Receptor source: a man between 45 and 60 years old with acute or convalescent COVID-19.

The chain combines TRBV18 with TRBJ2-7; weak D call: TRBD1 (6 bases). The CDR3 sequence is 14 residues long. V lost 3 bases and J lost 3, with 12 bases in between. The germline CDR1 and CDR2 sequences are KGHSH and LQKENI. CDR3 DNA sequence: TGTGCCAGCTCACCCTCGGACAGTCTCTACGAGCAGTACTTC. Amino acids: CASSPSDSLYEQYF.

CDR3 amino acids: CASSWSGTLNSPLHF. CDR3 sequence (DNA): TGTGCCAGCAGTTGGAGCGGGACATTAAATTCACCCCTCCACTTT. The V gene is TRBV27, the J gene TRBJ1-6, with D perhaps matching TRBD1 (6 bases). The V and J ends lost 4 bases and 7 bases respectively, with 14 bases between them. CDR1 and CDR2 from the germline V gene are MNHEY and SMNVEV (reference sequence). The CDR3 covers 15 residues.

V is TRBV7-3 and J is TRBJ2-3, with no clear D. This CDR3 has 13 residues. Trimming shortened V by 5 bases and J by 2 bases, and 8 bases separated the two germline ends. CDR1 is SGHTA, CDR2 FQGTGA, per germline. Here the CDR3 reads CASSPEPTDTQYF. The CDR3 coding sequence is TGTGCCAGCAGCCCGGAGCCCACAGATACGCAGTATTTT.

CDR3 sequence reads: CAAQSTGYNSPLHF. For the CDR3, the DNA is TGTGCCGCCCAGAGTACAGGTTATAATTCACCCCTCCACTTT. The chain has TRBV6-5 and TRBJ1-6; perhaps TRBD1 as D (5 bases). Germline lookup yields CDR1 MNHEY and CDR2 SVGAGI. The CDR3 runs 14 residues. Trimming took off 11 bases at V and 4 bases at J, with 15 bases between the two ends.

The CDR3 loop reads CASSQDRVSWTEAFF. Here the CDR3 DNA reads TGCGCCAGCAGCCAAGACAGGGTTTCTTGGACTGAAGCTTTCTTT. The chain is built from TRBV4-1 and TRBJ1-1; maybe TRBD1 (5 bases). The length of the CDR3 is 15 residues. V was pared by 0 bases and J by 5 bases, with 13 bases between. CDR1 is MGHRA and CDR2 is YSYEKL in the germline V gene.

The CDR3 protein is CASSVTGLSGANVLTF. For the CDR3, the DNA is TGTGCCAGCAGCGTGACAGGCCTCTCTGGGGCCAACGTCCTGACTTTC. This sequence joins TRBV5-5 and TRBJ2-6; tentatively, D is TRBD1 (6 bases). The length of the CDR3 is 16 residues. V lost 4 bases and J lost 0, with 11 bases in between. CDR1 and CDR2 from the germline V gene are SGHKS and YYEKEE (reference sequence).

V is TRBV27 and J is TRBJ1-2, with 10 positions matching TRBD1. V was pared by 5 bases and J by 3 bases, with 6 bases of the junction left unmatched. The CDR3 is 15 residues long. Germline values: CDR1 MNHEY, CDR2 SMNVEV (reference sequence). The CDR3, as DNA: TGTGCCAGCAGTACACGGACAGGGGGGGACTATGGCTACACCTTC. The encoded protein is CASSTRTGGDYGYTF.

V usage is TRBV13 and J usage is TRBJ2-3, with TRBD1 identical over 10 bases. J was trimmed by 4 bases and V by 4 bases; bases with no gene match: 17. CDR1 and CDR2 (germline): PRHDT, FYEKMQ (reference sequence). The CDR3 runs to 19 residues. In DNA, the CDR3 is TGTGCCAGCAGCTCCCTTCCTAACCGGGACAGGGGCCGGGCAGATACGCAGTATTTT. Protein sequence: CASSSLPNRDRGRADTQYF.

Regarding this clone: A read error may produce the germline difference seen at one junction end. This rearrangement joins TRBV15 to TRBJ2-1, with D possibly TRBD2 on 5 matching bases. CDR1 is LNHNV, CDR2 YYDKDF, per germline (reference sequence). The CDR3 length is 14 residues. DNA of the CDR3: TGTGTCACCAGCAGTAGGCTAACTAGCAATGAGCAGTTCTTC. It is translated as CVTSSRLTSNEQFF.

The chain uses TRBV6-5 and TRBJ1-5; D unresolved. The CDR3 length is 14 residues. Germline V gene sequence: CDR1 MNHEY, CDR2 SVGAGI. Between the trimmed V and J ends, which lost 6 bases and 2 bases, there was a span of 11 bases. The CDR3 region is CASRGLVGNQPQHF. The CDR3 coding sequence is TGTGCCAGCAGAGGACTTGTCGGCAATCAGCCCCAGCATTTT.

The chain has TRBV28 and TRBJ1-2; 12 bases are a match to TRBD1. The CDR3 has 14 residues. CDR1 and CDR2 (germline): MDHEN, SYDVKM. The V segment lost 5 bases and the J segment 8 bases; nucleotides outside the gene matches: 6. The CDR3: CASSPGTGGRGYTF. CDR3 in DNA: TGTGCCAGCAGTCCCGGGACAGGGGGCCGCGGCTACACCTTC.

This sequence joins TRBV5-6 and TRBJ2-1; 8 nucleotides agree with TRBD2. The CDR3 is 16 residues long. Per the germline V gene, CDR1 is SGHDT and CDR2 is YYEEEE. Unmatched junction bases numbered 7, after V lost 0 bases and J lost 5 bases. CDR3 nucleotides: TGTGCCAGCAGCTTGGTGGGACTAGTCCGCCACAATGAGCAGTTCTTC. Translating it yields CASSLVGLVRHNEQFF.

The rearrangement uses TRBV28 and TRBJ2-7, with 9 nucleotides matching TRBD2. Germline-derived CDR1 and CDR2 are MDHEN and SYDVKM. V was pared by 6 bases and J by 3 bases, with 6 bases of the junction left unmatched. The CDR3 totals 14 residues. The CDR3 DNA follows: TGTGCCAGCAGGAGACTAGCGGTGCACTACGAGCAGTACTTC. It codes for CASRRLAVHYEQYF.

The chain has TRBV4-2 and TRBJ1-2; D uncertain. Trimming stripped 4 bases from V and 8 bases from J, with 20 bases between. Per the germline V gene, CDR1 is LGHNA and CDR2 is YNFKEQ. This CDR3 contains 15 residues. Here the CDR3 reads CASSPSGEAAVGYTF. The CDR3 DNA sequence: TGTGCCAGCAGCCCATCCGGTGAGGCGGCCGTCGGCTACACCTTC.

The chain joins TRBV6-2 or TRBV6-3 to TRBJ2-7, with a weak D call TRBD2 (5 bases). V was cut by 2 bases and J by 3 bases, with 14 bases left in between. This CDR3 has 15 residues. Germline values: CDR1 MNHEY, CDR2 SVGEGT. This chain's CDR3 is CASSYPLRGYYEQYF. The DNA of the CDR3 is TGTGCCAGCAGTTACCCGCTCAGAGGGTACTACGAGCAGTACTTC.

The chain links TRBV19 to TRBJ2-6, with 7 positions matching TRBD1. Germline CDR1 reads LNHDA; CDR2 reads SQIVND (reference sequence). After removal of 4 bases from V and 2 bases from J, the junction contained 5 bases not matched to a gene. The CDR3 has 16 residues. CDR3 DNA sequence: TGTGCCAGTAGTACCAACAGGGGCCCTGGGGCCAACGTCCTGACTTTC. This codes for CASSTNRGPGANVLTF. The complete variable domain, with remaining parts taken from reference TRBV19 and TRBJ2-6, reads DGGITQSPKYLFRKEGQNVTLSCEQNLNHDAMYWYRQDPGQGLRLIYYSQIVNDFQKGDIAEGYSVSREKKESFPLTVTSAQKNPTAFYLCASSTNRGPGANVLTFGAGSRLTVL.

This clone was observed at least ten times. The CDR3 region has the DNA TGCGCCAGCAGCCCGGGAGGAAACACCATATATTTT. It codes for CASSPGGNTIYF. The rearrangement uses TRBV5-1 and TRBJ1-3, with D unresolved. V shed 4 bases and J shed 4 bases, with 6 bases lying between them. Germline lookup yields CDR1 SGHRS and CDR2 YFSETQ. The CDR3 extends over 12 amino acids.

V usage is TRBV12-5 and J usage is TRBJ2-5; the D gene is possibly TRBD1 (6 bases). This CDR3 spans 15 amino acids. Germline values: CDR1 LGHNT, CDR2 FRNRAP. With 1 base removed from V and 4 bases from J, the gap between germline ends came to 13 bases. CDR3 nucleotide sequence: TGTGCTAGTGGTTTGGGCAGGGGTGAGGGAGAGACCCAGTACTTC. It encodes CASGLGRGEGETQYF.

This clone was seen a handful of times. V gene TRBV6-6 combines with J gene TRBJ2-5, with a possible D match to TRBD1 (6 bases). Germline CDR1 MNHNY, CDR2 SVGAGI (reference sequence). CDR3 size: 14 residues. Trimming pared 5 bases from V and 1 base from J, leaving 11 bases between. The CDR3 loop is CASSTRTVQETQYF. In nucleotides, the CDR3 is TGTGCCAGCAGTACGAGGACAGTCCAAGAGACCCAGTACTTC.

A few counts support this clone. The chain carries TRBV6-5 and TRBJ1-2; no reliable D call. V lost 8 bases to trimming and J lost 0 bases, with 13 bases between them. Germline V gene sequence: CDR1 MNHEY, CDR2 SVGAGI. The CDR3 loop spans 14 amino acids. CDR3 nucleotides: TGTGCCAGCGGCCAGACTGGAGCTAACTATGGCTACACCTTC. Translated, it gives CASGQTGANYGYTF.

In nucleotides, the CDR3 is TGCGCCAGCAGCCAAGAACCCAGCGGGGCCACAGATACGCAGTATTTT. Its protein is CASSQEPSGATDTQYF. The chain joins TRBV4-1 to TRBJ2-3; TRBD2 agrees at 7 bases. The CDR3 contains 16 residues. Germline V gives CDR1 MGHRA, CDR2 YSYEKL. V lost 0 bases to trimming and J lost 2 bases; unmatched junction nucleotides: 5.

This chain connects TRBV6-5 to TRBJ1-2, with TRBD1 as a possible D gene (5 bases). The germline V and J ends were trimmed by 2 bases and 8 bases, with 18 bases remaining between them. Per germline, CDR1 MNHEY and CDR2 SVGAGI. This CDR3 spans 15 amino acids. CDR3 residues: CASSYGLPGMRGYTF. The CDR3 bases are TGTGCCAGCAGTTACGGTCTGCCAGGGATGAGAGGCTACACCTTC.

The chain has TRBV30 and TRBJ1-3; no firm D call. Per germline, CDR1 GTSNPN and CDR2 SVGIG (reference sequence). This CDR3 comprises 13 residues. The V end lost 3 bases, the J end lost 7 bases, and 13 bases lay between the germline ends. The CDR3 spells CAWSPSIPNTIYF. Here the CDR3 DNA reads TGTGCCTGGAGCCCGAGTATCCCGAACACCATATATTTT.